The 30 T cell receptor beta chains reported below all come from one sample, sequenced in a study of cytomegalovirus exposure and HLA in healthy donors. Only in-frame clones appear in the TCRdb table, and some are missing; sequencing was by immunoSEQ multiplex PCR. The table lists approximately 88,000 clones, roughly 80% of them singletons. The sequenced sample was PBMCs. Receptors originate from a woman in her late teens or twenties in good health and CMV-seropositive.

The V gene is TRBV11-3, the J gene TRBJ1-3; possible D gene TRBD1, 5 bases. Germline CDR1 is SGHNT and CDR2 is YENEEA. The CDR3 spans 16 residues. V lost 4 bases and J 0 bases, leaving 13 bases between the germline ends. CDR3 nucleotides: TGTGCCAGCAGCTCCGGCGACAGCTCCTCTGGAAACACCATATATTTT. Encoded protein: CASSSGDSSSGNTIYF.

This clone was seen just once. The chain recombines TRBV19 with TRBJ1-4; 8 bases map to TRBD1. CDR1 and CDR2 from the germline V gene are LNHDA and SQIVND (reference sequence). CDR3 length: 15 residues. The V segment lost 6 bases and the J segment 2 bases; nucleotides outside the gene matches: 5. CDR3 amino acids: CASRRTGRTNEKLFF. CDR3 in DNA: TGTGCCAGTAGGAGGACAGGGAGGACTAATGAAAAACTGTTTTTT.

The chain links TRBV5-5 to TRBJ1-5, with D maybe TRBD1 (6 bases). In germline, CDR1 is SGHKS, CDR2 YYEKEE (reference sequence). The V gene lost 3 bases and the J gene lost 4 bases, with 14 bases spanning the gap. This CDR3 has 15 amino acids. Written as DNA, the CDR3 is TGTGCCAGCAGCTCTAAGACAGGCCTTAATCAGCCCCAGCATTTT. This encodes CASSSKTGLNQPQHF.

The chain carries TRBV10-3 and TRBJ2-3; 11 bases are a match to TRBD2. Germline trimming cut 8 bases from V and 6 bases from J; bases unmatched to any gene: 13. Germline assignment: CDR1 ENHRY and CDR2 SYGVKD. The CDR3 totals 16 residues. The CDR3 nucleotides read TGTGCCATCTCTTCGGAGGGTAGCGGGGGGGCCGATACGCAGTATTTT. It is translated as CAISSEGSGGADTQYF.

The rearrangement joins TRBV5-1 to TRBJ2-3; 10 bases are a match to TRBD2. The CDR3 extends over 15 amino acids. J was trimmed by 3 bases and V by 0 bases; bases with no gene match: 1. CDR1 is SGHRS, CDR2 YFSETQ, per germline. This CDR3 reads CASSLALAGTDTQYF. CDR3 DNA: TGCGCCAGCAGCTTGGCACTAGCGGGGACAGATACGCAGTATTTT.

The chain has TRBV5-5 and TRBJ1-2; D might be TRBD1 (6 bases). V gave up 1 base and J gave up 4 bases, with 11 bases separating them. The CDR3 loop spans 14 amino acids. Germline CDR1 is SGHKS and CDR2 is YYEKEE (reference sequence). CDR3 bases: TGTGCCAGCAGCTTGTGGGGGGGCGCCTATGGCTACACCTTC. Translating it yields CASSLWGGAYGYTF. Combining the CDR3 with reference TRBV5-5 and TRBJ1-2 gives the whole variable domain DAGVTQSPTHLIKTRGQQVTLRCSPISGHKSVSWYQQVLGQGPQFIFQYYEKEERGRGNFPDRFSARQFPNYSSELNVNALLLGDSALYLCASSLWGGAYGYTFGSGTRLTVV.

The genes are TRBV15 and TRBJ1-3; 9 bases are a match to TRBD1. The CDR3 is 17 residues long. In germline, CDR1 is LNHNV, CDR2 YYDKDF (reference sequence). V was pared by 5 bases and J by 0 bases, with 8 bases of the junction left unmatched. This chain's CDR3 is CATSLRDRAFSGNTIYF. The CDR3 DNA is TGTGCCACCAGCCTACGGGACAGGGCCTTCTCTGGAAACACCATATATTTT.

The chain has TRBV9 and TRBJ1-1, with D maybe TRBD1 (5 bases). Trimming removed 0 bases from V and 4 bases from J, with 7 bases in between. The CDR3 sequence is 13 residues long. Germline CDR1 SGDLS, CDR2 YYNGEE. The CDR3 protein is CASSVETVTEAFF. The CDR3 DNA follows: TGTGCCAGCAGCGTAGAGACAGTCACTGAAGCTTTCTTT.

The chain joins TRBV2 to TRBJ1-5, with TRBD1 matching 9 bases. J lost 7 bases, V lost 7 bases, and 11 bases had no gene match. Per germline, CDR1 SNHLY and CDR2 FYNNEI. The CDR3 is 15 residues long. The CDR3 sequence is CASTDRTGAYQPQHF. CDR3 nucleotides: TGTGCCAGCACAGATAGGACAGGGGCTTACCAGCCCCAGCATTTT.

This rearrangement joins TRBV19 to TRBJ1-2, with D possibly being TRBD1 (5 bases). The CDR3 sequence is 13 residues long. Trimming left V 3 bases short and J 6 bases short, with 11 bases between. Germline CDR1 reads LNHDA; CDR2 reads SQIVND (reference sequence). CDR3 amino acids: CASSIIPQDGYTF. CDR3 nucleotides: TGTGCCAGTAGTATTATCCCACAGGATGGCTACACCTTC.

The V gene is TRBV5-1, the J gene TRBJ2-1; D is perhaps TRBD1 (6 bases). The CDR3 length is 14 residues. Between the trimmed V and J ends, which lost 4 bases and 5 bases, there was a span of 13 bases. Germline CDR1 reads SGHRS; CDR2 reads YFSETQ. The CDR3 DNA reads TGCGCCAGCAGCGCGACAGGACTGAACAATGAGCAGTTCTTC. Amino acid sequence: CASSATGLNNEQFF. Based on the CDR3 plus reference TRBV5-1 and TRBJ2-1, the full variable domain is KAGVTQTPRYLIKTRGQQVTLSCSPISGHRSVSWYQQTPGQGLQFLFEYFSETQRNKGNFPGRFSGRQFSNSRSEMNVSTLELGDSALYLCASSATGLNNEQFFGPGTRLTVL.

V and J are TRBV11-3 and TRBJ2-1, with 16 bases lining up with TRBD2. The CDR3 has 16 residues. Germline V gives CDR1 SGHNT, CDR2 YENEEA. V trimming: 4 bases; J trimming: 9 bases; junction bases outside the gene matches: 6. CDR3 sequence (DNA): TGTGCCAGCAGCTCCGGGACTAGCGGGGGGGTGAGTGAGCAGTTCTTC. It specifies CASSSGTSGGVSEQFF.

This clone was observed once. The chain employs TRBV7-2 and TRBJ2-5; the match to TRBD2 covers 15 bases. Germline CDR1 SGHTA, CDR2 FQGNSA. Trimming removed 5 bases from V and 4 bases from J; junction bases left unmatched: 8. CDR3 length: 17 residues. The CDR3 spells CASSPRTSGGAGETQYF. CDR3 coding DNA: TGTGCCAGCAGCCCAAGGACTAGCGGGGGGGCCGGAGAGACCCAGTACTTC.

The rearrangement uses TRBV20-1 and TRBJ1-2; D uncertain. Germline assignment: CDR1 DFQATT and CDR2 SNEGSKA (reference sequence). The CDR3 consists of 9 residues. This chain's CDR3 is CSWYRGYTF. The CDR3 DNA sequence: TGCAGCTGGTACCGGGGCTACACCTTC.

V gene TRBV5-1 combines with J gene TRBJ2-2; D might be TRBD2 (7 bases). The germline V and J ends were trimmed by 4 bases and 4 bases, with 17 bases remaining between them. Germline V gene lookup returns CDR1 SGHRS and CDR2 YFSETQ. This CDR3 is built from 16 residues. The CDR3 sequence: CASSTEGGETTGELFF. CDR3 coding DNA: TGCGCCAGCAGCACCGAGGGGGGGGAGACCACCGGGGAGCTGTTTTTT.

This clone was counted a few times. This sequence joins TRBV6-1 and TRBJ1-5; D is ambiguous. The CDR3 runs to 15 residues. V dropped 6 bases and J dropped 2 bases, with 14 bases sitting between them. The germline V gene has CDR1 MNHNS and CDR2 SASEGT. CDR3 protein: CASSPSASGNQPQHF. CDR3 coding DNA: TGTGCCAGCAGCCCCTCAGCGTCCGGCAATCAGCCCCAGCATTTT.

The chain combines TRBV4-2 with TRBJ2-2, with no clear D. This CDR3 contains 12 residues. V shed 3 bases and J shed 6 bases, with 5 bases lying between them. Germline V gene data show CDR1 as LGHNA and CDR2 as YNFKEQ. CDR3 loop: CASSQQAGELFF. The DNA for the CDR3 is TGTGCCAGCAGCCAGCAGGCCGGGGAGCTGTTTTTT.

The chain uses TRBV29-1 and TRBJ1-3; 10 positions agree with TRBD1. This CDR3 contains 17 residues. Germline lookup yields CDR1 SQVTM and CDR2 ANQGSEA. The V and J ends lost 0 bases and 3 bases, in that order; junction bases with no gene match: 8. CDR3: CSVEDRFGTGVGNTIYF. The CDR3 coding sequence is TGCAGCGTTGAAGATCGATTCGGGACAGGGGTTGGAAACACCATATATTTT.

This clone occurred a few times. V usage is TRBV19 and J usage is TRBJ2-7; 9 nucleotides align to TRBD1. Trimming took 7 bases from V and 0 from J; bases not matched to a gene: 7. This CDR3 is 15 amino acids long. Germline V lookup: CDR1 LNHDA, CDR2 SQIVND (reference sequence). CDR3 nucleotide sequence: TGTGCCAGTACTACTGGGACAGGGAACTCCTACGAGCAGTACTTC. Its protein product is CASTTGTGNSYEQYF.

This chain's CDR3 is CASSLATQETQYF. DNA for the CDR3: TGTGCCAGCAGCTTGGCAACACAAGAGACCCAGTACTTC. The chain recombines TRBV7-7 with TRBJ2-5; D remains unclear. Looked up from germline, CDR1 is SSHAT and CDR2 is FNYEAQ (reference sequence). The CDR3 is 13 amino acids. The germline V and J ends were trimmed by 3 bases and 2 bases, with 7 bases remaining between them.

This clone was observed once. V usage is TRBV28 and J usage is TRBJ2-7; 7 bases are a match to TRBD1. Germline CDR1 and CDR2: MDHEN and SYDVKM. J was trimmed by 4 bases and V by 7 bases; bases with no gene match: 10. The CDR3 covers 14 residues. The CDR3 DNA is TGTGCCAGCATAGCAGGGGGATTTATTTACGAGCAGTACTTC. Translating gives CASIAGGFIYEQYF.

The chain joins TRBV19 to TRBJ2-6; 8 positions match TRBD2. The CDR3 length is 20 residues. The V segment lost 6 bases and the J segment 0 bases; nucleotides outside the gene matches: 16. Germline V gene data show CDR1 as LNHDA and CDR2 as SQIVND (reference sequence). The DNA for the CDR3 is TGTGCCAGTAGACCCCAACGGGAGGGGATGGGGGCCTCTGGGGCCAACGTCCTGACTTTC. Encoded protein: CASRPQREGMGASGANVLTF.

The chain employs TRBV5-1 and TRBJ1-2; no firm D call. CDR1 is SGHRS and CDR2 is YFSETQ in the germline V gene. The CDR3 has 12 amino acids. Trimming took 4 bases from V and 6 from J, leaving 10 bases between them. The CDR3 region is CASSPLRDGYTF. CDR3 coding DNA: TGCGCCAGCAGCCCACTGCGCGATGGCTACACCTTC.

The chain couples TRBV7-9 to TRBJ2-3; TRBD1 aligns across 7 bases. This CDR3 comprises 16 residues. Per germline, CDR1 SEHNR and CDR2 FQNEAQ (reference sequence). V lost 2 bases to trimming and J lost 0 bases; unmatched junction nucleotides: 5. The CDR3 region has the DNA TGTGCCAGCAGCTTACGGGACAGCTATAGCACAGATACGCAGTATTTT. Its translation: CASSLRDSYSTDTQYF. Together with reference TRBV7-9 and TRBJ2-3, the CDR3 gives the full variable domain: DTGVSQNPRHKITKRGQNVTFRCDPISEHNRLYWYRQTLGQGPEFLTYFQNEAQLEKSRLLSDRFSAERPKGSFSTLEIQRTEQGDSAMYLCASSLRDSYSTDTQYFGPGTRLTVL.

The chain uses TRBV7-9 and TRBJ1-1; no clear D. Germline V gene data show CDR1 as SEHNR and CDR2 as FQNEAQ (reference sequence). Trimming removed 5 bases at V and 3 bases at J, with 13 bases between. The CDR3 has 14 residues. This CDR3 reads CASSHREQDTEAFF. CDR3 DNA: TGTGCCAGCAGCCATAGGGAGCAGGACACTGAAGCTTTCTTT.

This clone has only one observation. This chain connects TRBV27 to TRBJ1-2; possibly TRBD1 for D (6 bases). V lost 1 base and J 5 bases, leaving 17 bases between the germline ends. The CDR3 runs 16 residues. Germline V gives CDR1 MNHEY, CDR2 SMNVEV (reference sequence). The CDR3 sequence is CASSLWGSGRGYGYTF. For the CDR3, the DNA is TGTGCCAGCAGTTTATGGGGGTCAGGGAGGGGGTATGGCTACACCTTC.

This chain joins TRBV9 and TRBJ1-4; unclear D gene. This CDR3 has 11 residues. Germline CDR1 and CDR2: SGDLS and YYNGEE. Trimming took off 5 bases at V and 13 bases at J, with 12 bases between the two ends. Written as DNA, the CDR3 is TGTGCCAGCAGGGCAGGTCCCTTACTGTTTTTT. Its translation is CASRAGPLLFF.

The J gene is TRBJ2-3, the V gene TRBV5-5, with 14 bases matching TRBD2. Germline CDR1 and CDR2: SGHKS and YYEKEE (reference sequence). The CDR3 consists of 20 residues. The V and J ends lost 5 bases and 8 bases, in that order; junction bases with no gene match: 22. CDR3 nucleotides: TGTGCCAGCAGGGGGGCTGCGGGGACTAGCGGGGGATTTCCTAGGAGTACGCAGTATTTT. It encodes CASRGAAGTSGGFPRSTQYF.

The chain joins TRBV7-6 to TRBJ2-7; TRBD1 aligns across 7 bases. The V gene end was trimmed by 6 bases and the J gene end by 1 base; junction bases not matched to a gene: 9. Germline lookup yields CDR1 SGHVS and CDR2 FNYEAQ. The CDR3 has 15 amino acids. CDR3 bases: TGTGCCAGCAGAGGACGGGACAGCCCTTCCTACGAGCAGTACTTC. Its protein is CASRGRDSPSYEQYF.

This sequence joins TRBV27 and TRBJ2-7; D is ambiguous. This CDR3 spans 13 amino acids. Germline CDR1 reads MNHEY; CDR2 reads SMNVEV (reference sequence). Trimming left V 5 bases short and J 0 bases short, with 8 bases between. The CDR3 sequence is CASSPTFSYEQYF. The DNA of the CDR3 is TGTGCCAGCAGTCCGACATTCTCCTACGAGCAGTACTTC.